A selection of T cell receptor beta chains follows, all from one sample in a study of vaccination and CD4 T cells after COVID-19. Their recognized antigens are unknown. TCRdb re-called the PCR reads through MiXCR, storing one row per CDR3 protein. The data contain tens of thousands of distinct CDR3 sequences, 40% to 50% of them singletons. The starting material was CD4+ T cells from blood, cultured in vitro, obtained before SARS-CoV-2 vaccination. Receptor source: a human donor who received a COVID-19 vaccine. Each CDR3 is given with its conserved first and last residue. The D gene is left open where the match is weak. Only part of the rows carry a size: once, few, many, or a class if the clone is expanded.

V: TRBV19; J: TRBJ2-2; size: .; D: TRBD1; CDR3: CASGTASNTGELFF; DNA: TGTGCCAGCGGGACAGCCTCGAACACCGGGGAGCTGTTTTTT
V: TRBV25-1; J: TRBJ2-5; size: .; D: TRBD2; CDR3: CASSENRLAEQTQYF; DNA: TGTGCCAGCAGTGAAAACCGGCTAGCGGAACAGACCCAGTACTTC
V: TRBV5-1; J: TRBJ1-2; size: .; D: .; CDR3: CASSPGTLGFYGYTF; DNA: TGCGCCAGCAGCCCGGGGACGCTGGGGTTCTATGGCTACACCTTC
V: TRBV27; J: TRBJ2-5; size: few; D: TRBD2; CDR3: CASSSGPGRGVQETQYF; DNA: TGTGCCAGCAGTTCGGGGCCCGGGCGGGGGGTTCAAGAGACCCAGTACTTC
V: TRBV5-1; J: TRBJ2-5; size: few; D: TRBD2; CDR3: CASSLGLAGGLDERETQYF; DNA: TGCGCCAGCAGCCTGGGACTAGCGGGGGGCTTGGACGAACGGGAGACCCAGTACTTC
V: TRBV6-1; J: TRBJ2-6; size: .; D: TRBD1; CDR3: CASSSSVVQGVSGANVLTF; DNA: TGTGCCAGCAGTAGTTCAGTCGTCCAGGGGGTCTCTGGGGCCAACGTCCTGACTTTC
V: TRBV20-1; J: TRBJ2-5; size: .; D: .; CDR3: CSASPSFETQYF; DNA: TGCAGTGCTAGTCCCTCTTTTGAGACCCAGTACTTC
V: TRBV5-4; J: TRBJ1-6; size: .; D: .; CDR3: CASSLRSYNSPLHF; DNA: TGTGCCAGCAGCTTGCGGTCCTATAATTCACCCCTCCACTTT
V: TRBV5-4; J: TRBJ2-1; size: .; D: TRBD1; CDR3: CASSLENRGPNEQFF; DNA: TGTGCCAGCAGCTTGGAGAACAGGGGGCCCAATGAGCAGTTCTTC
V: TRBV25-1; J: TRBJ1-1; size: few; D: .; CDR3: CASSGGFRGAFF; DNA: TGTGCCAGCAGTGGTGGGTTCCGGGGGGCTTTCTTT
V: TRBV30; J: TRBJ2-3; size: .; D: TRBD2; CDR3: CASSLAGGLTDTQYF; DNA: TGTGCCAGCTCGCTAGCGGGGGGGCTCACAGATACGCAGTATTTT
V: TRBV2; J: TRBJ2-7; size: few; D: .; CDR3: CASRGDSYEQYF; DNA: TGTGCCAGCAGGGGCGACAGCTACGAGCAGTACTTC
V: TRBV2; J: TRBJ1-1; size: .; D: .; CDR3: CASSEVRGAEAFF; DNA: TGTGCCAGCAGTGAAGTTAGGGGCGCTGAAGCTTTCTTT
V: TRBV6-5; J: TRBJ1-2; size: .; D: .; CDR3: CASSYRTLGGCTF; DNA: TGTGCCAGCAGTTACCGGACGTTGGGCGGCTGCACCTTC
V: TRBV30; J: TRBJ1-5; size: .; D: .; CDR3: CAWSQNRGVNQPQHF; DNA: TGTGCCTGGAGCCAAAACCGAGGGGTAAATCAGCCCCAGCATTTT
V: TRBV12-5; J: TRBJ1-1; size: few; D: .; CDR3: CASGTRERANTEAFF; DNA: TGTGCTAGTGGCACGAGGGAACGGGCGAACACTGAAGCTTTCTTT
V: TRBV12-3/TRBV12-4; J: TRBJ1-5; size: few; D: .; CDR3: CASEGGPRNQPQHF; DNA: TGTGCCAGCGAAGGGGGACCTCGGAATCAGCCCCAGCATTTT
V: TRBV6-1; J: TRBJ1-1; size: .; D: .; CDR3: CASSPKGGLNTEAFF; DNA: TGTGCCAGCAGTCCAAAGGGGGGACTGAACACTGAAGCTTTCTTT
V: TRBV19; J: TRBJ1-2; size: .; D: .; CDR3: CASSVPGTGGYTF; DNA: TGTGCCAGTAGTGTCCCCGGGACGGGTGGCTACACCTTC
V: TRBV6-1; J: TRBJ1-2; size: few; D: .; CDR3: CASSGLTGDYGYTF; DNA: TGTGCCAGCAGCGGACTGACAGGAGACTATGGCTACACCTTC
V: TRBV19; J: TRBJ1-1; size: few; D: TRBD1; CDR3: CASRLGGRFNGNTEAFF; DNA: TGTGCCAGTAGATTAGGGGGCCGATTTAACGGGAACACTGAAGCTTTCTTT
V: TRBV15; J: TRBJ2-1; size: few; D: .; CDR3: CATRPTGHRDNEQFF; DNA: TGTGCCACCCGACCAACTGGACATCGGGACAATGAGCAGTTCTTC
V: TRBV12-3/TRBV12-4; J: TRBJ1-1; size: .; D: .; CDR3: CASLGSGGMVDTEAFF; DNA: TGTGCCAGCTTAGGTTCCGGGGGGATGGTAGACACTGAAGCTTTCTTT
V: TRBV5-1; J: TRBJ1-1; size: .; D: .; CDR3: CASSLESDTEAFF; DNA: TGCGCCAGCAGCTTGGAATCGGACACTGAAGCTTTCTTT
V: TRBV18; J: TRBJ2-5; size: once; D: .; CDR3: CASSRSVRKETQYF; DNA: TGTGCCAGCTCCCGTAGTGTTAGGAAAGAGACCCAGTACTTC
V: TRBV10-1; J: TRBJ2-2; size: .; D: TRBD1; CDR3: CASSRTGGAVGELFF; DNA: TGCGCCAGCAGTAGGACAGGGGGCGCCGTCGGGGAGCTGTTTTTT
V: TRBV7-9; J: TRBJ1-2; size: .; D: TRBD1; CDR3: CASSLGTPGQGPSFGYTF; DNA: TGTGCCAGCAGCTTAGGAACCCCGGGACAGGGCCCTTCGTTCGGCTACACCTTC
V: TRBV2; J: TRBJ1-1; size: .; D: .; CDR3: CASSEEGTGRYTEAFF; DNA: TGTGCCAGCAGTGAAGAGGGAACGGGCAGGTACACTGAAGCTTTCTTT
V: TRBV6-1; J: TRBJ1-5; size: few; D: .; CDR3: CASSVQVFYSNQPQHF; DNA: TGTGCCAGCAGCGTACAGGTTTTTTATAGCAATCAGCCCCAGCATTTT